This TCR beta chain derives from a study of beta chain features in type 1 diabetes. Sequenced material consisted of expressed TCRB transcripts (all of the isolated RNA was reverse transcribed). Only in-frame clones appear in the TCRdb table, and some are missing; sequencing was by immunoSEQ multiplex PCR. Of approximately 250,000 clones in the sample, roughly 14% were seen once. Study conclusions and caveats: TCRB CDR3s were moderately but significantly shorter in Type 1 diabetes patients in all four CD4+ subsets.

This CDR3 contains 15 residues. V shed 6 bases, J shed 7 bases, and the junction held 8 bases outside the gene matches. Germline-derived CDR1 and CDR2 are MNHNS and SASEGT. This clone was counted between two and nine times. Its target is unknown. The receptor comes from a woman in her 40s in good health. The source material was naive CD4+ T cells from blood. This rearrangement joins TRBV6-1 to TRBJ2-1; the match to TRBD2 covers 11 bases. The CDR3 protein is CASSPSSGGVNEQFF. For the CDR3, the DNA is TGTGCCAGCAGCCCCAGTAGCGGGGGGGTTAATGAGCAGTTCTTC.